This TCR beta chain appears in the sequencing data of a study of preoperative IRX-2 immunotherapy in early breast cancer. Clones were sequenced by immunoSEQ multiplex PCR, and TCRdb holds only the in-frame ones, with some missing. This sample has 30,000 or so clones; roughly four fifths occur once, and the top ten carry roughly 2.6%. The CDR3 loop spans 14 amino acids. After removal of 5 bases from V and 1 base from J, the junction contained 2 bases not matched to a gene. CDR1 and CDR2 from the germline V gene are MNHEY and SMNVEV (reference sequence). Treatment in this sample: preoperative locoregional IRX-2 cytokine immunotherapy. Samples came from a phase Ib trial of preoperative locoregional IRX-2 cytokine immunotherapy.

The sequencing used lymph node tissue, collected from a patient treated with IRX-2 immunotherapy. The chain has TRBV27 and TRBJ1-1, with TRBD1 matching 9 bases. The sequence came from a human donor with breast cancer. The CDR3 bases are TGTGCCAGCAGTATGGACAGGGGGAACACTGAAGCTTTCTTT. This codes for CASSMDRGNTEAFF.